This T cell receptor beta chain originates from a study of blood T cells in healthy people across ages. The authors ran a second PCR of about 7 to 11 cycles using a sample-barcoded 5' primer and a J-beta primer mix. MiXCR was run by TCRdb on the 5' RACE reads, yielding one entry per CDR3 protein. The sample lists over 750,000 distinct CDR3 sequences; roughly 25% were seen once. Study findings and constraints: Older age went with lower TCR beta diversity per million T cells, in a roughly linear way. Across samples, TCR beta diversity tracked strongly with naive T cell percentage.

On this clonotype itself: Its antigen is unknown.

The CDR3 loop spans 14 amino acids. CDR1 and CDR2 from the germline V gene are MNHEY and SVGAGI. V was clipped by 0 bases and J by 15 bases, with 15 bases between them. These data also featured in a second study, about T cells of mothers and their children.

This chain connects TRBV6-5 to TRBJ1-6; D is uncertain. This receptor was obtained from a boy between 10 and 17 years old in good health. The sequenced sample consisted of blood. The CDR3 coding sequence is TGTGCCAGCAGTTACTCGATTGTGGGGTTCAACCTCCACTTT. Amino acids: CASSYSIVGFNLHF.